Sequencing of this T cell receptor (beta chain) was carried out in a study of CD8 T cells in ankylosing spondylitis. Study-wide findings and caveats: For ankylosing spondylitis blood, a TCR beta motif of 8 or 9 highly homologous variants appeared characteristic. Matched ankylosing spondylitis synovial fluid reportedly contained a significantly enriched population of disease-linked clones.

Points on this clonotype: The target antigen is unknown.

Using its own MiXCR run on the 5' RACE reads, TCRdb lists one record per CDR3 protein. The sample lists fewer than 750,000 distinct CDR3 sequences, about 20% occurring once. CDR3 size: 14 residues. The V end was cut by 2 bases, the J end by 8 bases, with 12 bases between. Germline CDR1 SEHNR, CDR2 FQNEAQ (reference sequence). This clonotype was sampled from a male donor with ankylosing spondylitis. The chain carries TRBV7-9 and TRBJ1-4, with a possible D match to TRBD1 (5 bases). The specimen sequenced was blood, either unsorted or a sorted T cell fraction (not recorded which). The CDR3 bases are TGTGCCAGCAGCTTACGACTAGAGGGGGAAAAACTGTTTTTT. Its protein is CASSLRLEGEKLFF.